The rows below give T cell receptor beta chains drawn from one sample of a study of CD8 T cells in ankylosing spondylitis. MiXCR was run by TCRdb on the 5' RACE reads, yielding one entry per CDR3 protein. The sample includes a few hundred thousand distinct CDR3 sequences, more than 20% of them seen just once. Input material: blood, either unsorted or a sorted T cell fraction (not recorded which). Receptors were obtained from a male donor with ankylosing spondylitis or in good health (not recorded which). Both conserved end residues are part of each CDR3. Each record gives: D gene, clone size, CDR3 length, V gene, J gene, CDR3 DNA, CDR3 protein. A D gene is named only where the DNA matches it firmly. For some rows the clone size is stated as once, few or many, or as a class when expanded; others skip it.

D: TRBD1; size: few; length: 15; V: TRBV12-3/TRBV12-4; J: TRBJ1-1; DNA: TGTGCCAGCACCACCCAGGGGGCCGTGAACACTGAAGCTTTCTTT; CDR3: CASTTQGAVNTEAFF
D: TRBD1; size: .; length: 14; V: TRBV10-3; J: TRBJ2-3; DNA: TGTGCCACCTCGGACAGGGATGGGACAGATACGCAGTATTTT; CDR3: CATSDRDGTDTQYF
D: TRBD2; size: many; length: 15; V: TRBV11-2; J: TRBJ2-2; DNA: TGTGCCAGCACCCCCGGTTTGGGGGGGACCGGGGAGCTGTTTTTT; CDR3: CASTPGLGGTGELFF
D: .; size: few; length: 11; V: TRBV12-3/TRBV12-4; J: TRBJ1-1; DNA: TGTGCCAGCAGTTTTAGGGGTGAAGCTTTCTTT; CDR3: CASSFRGEAFF
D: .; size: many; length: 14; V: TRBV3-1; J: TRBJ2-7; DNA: TGTGCCAGCAGCCAGGGAGACGGATCCTACGAGCAGTACTTC; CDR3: CASSQGDGSYEQYF
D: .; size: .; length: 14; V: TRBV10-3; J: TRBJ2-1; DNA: TGTGCCATCAGTGAGTCGGAGAACTACAATGAGCAGTTCTTC; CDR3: CAISESENYNEQFF
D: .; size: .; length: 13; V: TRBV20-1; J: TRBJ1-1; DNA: TGCAGTGCTAGACGAAATTTGAACACTGAAGCTTTCTTT; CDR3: CSARRNLNTEAFF
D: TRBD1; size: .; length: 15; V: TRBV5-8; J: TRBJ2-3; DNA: TGTGCCAGCAGCCAAGGACAGGGAATAACAGATACGCAGTATTTT; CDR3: CASSQGQGITDTQYF
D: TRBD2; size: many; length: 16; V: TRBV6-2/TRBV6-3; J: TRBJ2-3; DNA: TGTGCCAGCACACGCAGCGGGGGGCTATCCACAGATACGCAGTATTTT; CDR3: CASTRSGGLSTDTQYF
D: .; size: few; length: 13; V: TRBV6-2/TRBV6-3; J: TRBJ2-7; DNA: TGTGCCAGCAGTTACGAAGGAGGGGCTGGGCAGTACTTC; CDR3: CASSYEGGAGQYF
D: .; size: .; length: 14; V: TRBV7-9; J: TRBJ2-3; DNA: TGTGCCAGCAGCTTAGGTACTCTCACAGATACGCAGTATTTT; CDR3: CASSLGTLTDTQYF
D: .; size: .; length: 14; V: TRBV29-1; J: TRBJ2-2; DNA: TGCAGCGTTGTTGGGCAGACTTCCACCGGGGAGCTGTTTTTT; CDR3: CSVVGQTSTGELFF
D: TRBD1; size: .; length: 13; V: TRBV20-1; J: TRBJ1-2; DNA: TGCACAAGTCCCTGGACAGGGGCAAATGGCTACACCTTC; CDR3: CTSPWTGANGYTF
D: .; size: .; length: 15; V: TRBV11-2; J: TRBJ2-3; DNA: TGTGCCACCACCCCTTCCGGAAAACAGGGAGGTACGCAGTATTTT; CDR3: CATTPSGKQGGTQYF
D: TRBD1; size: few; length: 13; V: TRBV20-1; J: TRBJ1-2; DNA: TGCAGTGGAGGACAGGGGATTAACTATGGCTACACCTTC; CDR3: CSGGQGINYGYTF
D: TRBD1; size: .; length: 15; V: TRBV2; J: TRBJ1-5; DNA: TGTGCCAGCAAATCTAGGGACAGGGTTAATCAGCCCCAGCATTTT; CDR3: CASKSRDRVNQPQHF
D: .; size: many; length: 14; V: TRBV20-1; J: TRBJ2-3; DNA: TGCAGTGCTAGAGTTCGGACTAGCACAGATACGCAGTATTTT; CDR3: CSARVRTSTDTQYF
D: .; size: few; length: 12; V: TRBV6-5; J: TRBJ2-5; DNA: TGTGCCAGCAGTTACACCCAAGAGACCCAGTACTTC; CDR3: CASSYTQETQYF
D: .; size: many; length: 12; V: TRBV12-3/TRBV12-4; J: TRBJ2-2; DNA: TGTGCCAGCACCCGTCGGACCGGGGAGCTGTTTTTT; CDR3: CASTRRTGELFF
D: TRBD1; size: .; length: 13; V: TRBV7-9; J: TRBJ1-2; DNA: TGTGCCAGCAGCGTCGGGACAGGGTATGGCTACACCTTC; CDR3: CASSVGTGYGYTF
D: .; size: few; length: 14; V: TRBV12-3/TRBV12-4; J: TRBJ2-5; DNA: TGTGCCAGCAGTGGTTACCTCTCCGGGGAGACCCAGTACTTC; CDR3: CASSGYLSGETQYF
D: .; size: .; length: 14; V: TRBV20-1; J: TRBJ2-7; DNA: TGCAGTGCTCGTAATTACAGGGTATCCTACGAGCAGTACTTC; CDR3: CSARNYRVSYEQYF
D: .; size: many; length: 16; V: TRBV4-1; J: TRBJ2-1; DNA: TGCGCCAGCAGCCAAGATGGCCGTGGAGGGGAGGAGGAGCAGTTCTTC; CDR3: CASSQDGRGGEEEQFF
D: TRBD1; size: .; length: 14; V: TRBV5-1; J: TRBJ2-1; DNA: TGCGCCAGCAGCTTTTGGCAGGGGGCACATGAGCAGTTCTTC; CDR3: CASSFWQGAHEQFF
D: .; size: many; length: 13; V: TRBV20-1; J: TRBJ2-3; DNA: TGCAGTGCTAGAGATCCGGGCTCTAGGACGCAGTATTTT; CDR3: CSARDPGSRTQYF
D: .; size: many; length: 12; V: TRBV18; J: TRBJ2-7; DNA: TGTGCCAGCTCATCCAACTCCTACGAGCAGTACTTC; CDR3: CASSSNSYEQYF
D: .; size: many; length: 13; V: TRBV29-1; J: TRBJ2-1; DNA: TGCAGCGTGAAGGACGCCCCTGCGAGTGAGCAGTTCTTC; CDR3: CSVKDAPASEQFF
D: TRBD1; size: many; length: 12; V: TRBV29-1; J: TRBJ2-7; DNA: TGCAGCGCCACGGGACAGTCATACGAGCAGTACTTC; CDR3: CSATGQSYEQYF
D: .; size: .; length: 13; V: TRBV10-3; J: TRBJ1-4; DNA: TGTGCCATCACGTCAGGATATAATGAAAAACTGTTTTTT; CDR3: CAITSGYNEKLFF
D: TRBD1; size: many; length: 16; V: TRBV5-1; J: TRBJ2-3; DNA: TGCGCCAGCAGCTTGGTCACAGGGGGGTTTGCAGATACGCAGTATTTT; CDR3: CASSLVTGGFADTQYF
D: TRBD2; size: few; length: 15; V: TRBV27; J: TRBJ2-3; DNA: TGTGCCAGCAGTTTAGATGCGGGAGGCACAGATACGCAGTATTTT; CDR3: CASSLDAGGTDTQYF
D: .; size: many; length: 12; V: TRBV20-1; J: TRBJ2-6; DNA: TGCAGTGCTGTGGGGGGGGCCAACGTCCTGACTTTC; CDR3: CSAVGGANVLTF
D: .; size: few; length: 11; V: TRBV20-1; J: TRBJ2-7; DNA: TGCAGTGCAAATAGACCGGACGAGCAGTACTTC; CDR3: CSANRPDEQYF
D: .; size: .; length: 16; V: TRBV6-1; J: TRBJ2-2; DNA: TGTGCCAGCCAATCCACCCAGGCCATGAACACCGGGGAGCTGTTTTTT; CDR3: CASQSTQAMNTGELFF
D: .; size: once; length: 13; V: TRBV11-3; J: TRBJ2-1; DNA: TGTGCCAGCAGCTCCGAGCAGGGCAATGAGCAGTTCTTC; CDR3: CASSSEQGNEQFF
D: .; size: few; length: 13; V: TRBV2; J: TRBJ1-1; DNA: TGTGCCAGCCGGAGGACCCCGGGCGCTGAAGCTTTCTTT; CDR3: CASRRTPGAEAFF
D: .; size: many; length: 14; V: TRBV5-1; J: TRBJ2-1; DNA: TGCGCCAGCAGTCTGGAATTCTCCTACAATGAGCAGTTCTTC; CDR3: CASSLEFSYNEQFF
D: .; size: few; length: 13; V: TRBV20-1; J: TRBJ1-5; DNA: TGCAGTGCCAGTTGGGGGTTGGGTCAGCCCCAGCATTTT; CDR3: CSASWGLGQPQHF
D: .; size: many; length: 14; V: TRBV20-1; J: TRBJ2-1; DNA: TGCAGTGCTGCATCTGCCGCCTCCTACAATGAGCAGTTCTTC; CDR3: CSAASAASYNEQFF
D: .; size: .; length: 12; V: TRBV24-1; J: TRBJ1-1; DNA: TGTGCCACCAGTGCCTTGGGCACTGAAGCTTTCTTT; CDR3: CATSALGTEAFF